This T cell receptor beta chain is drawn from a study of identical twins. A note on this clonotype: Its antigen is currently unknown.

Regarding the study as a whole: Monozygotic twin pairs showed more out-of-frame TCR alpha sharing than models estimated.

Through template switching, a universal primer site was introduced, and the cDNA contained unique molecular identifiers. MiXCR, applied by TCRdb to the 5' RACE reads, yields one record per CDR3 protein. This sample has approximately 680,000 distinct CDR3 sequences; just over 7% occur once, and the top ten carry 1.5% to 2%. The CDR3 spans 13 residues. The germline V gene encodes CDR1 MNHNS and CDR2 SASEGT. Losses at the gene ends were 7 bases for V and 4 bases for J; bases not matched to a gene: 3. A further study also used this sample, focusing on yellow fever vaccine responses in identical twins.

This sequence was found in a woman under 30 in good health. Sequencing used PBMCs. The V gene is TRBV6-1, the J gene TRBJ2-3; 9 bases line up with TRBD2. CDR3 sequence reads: CASTSGVADTQYF. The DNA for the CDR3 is TGTGCCAGCACTAGCGGGGTTGCAGATACGCAGTATTTT.